One sample yielded the 30 T cell receptor beta chains listed below, sequenced in a study of blood T cell repertoires in COVID-19. Some clones are missing from TCRdb's copy, which holds only in-frame ones; the method was immunoSEQ multiplex PCR. The profile shows under 150,000 clones, approximately 86% of them singletons. The specimen sequenced was peripheral blood. These TCRs come from a woman between 45 and 60 years old who had recovered from COVID-19.

This clone has only one observation. This chain connects TRBV19 to TRBJ2-4; D is perhaps TRBD2 (6 bases). The CDR3 totals 19 residues. V lost 4 bases, J lost 0 bases, and 22 bases lay in between. Germline CDR1 and CDR2: LNHDA and SQIVND (reference sequence). DNA for the CDR3: TGTGCCAGTAGTACCGAGGGACTCCTTGGGCCGGGAGCCAAAAACATTCAGTACTTC. Its translation is CASSTEGLLGPGAKNIQYF.

This chain links TRBV19 with TRBJ1-2; TRBD1 might be the D (5 bases). Trimming pared 6 bases from V and 4 bases from J, leaving 12 bases between. The CDR3 length is 13 residues. The germline V gene encodes CDR1 LNHDA and CDR2 SQIVND (reference sequence). The CDR3 DNA reads as TGTGCCAGTAGCCTTACAGGCAGCTATGGCTACACCTTC. It translates to CASSLTGSYGYTF.

The chain employs TRBV5-1 and TRBJ2-6; D uncertain. The CDR3 length is 15 residues. Trimming cost V 1 base and J 0 bases, with 5 bases left between them. Germline-derived CDR1 and CDR2 are SGHRS and YFSETQ. CDR3 DNA: TGCGCCAGCAGCTTGACTCTCTCTGGGGCCAACGTCCTGACTTTC. Protein: CASSLTLSGANVLTF.

V is TRBV28 and J is TRBJ1-5; 8 bases agree with TRBD1. V was clipped by 8 bases and J by 5 bases; unmatched bases: 11. The CDR3 runs 15 residues. Germline CDR1 and CDR2: MDHEN and SYDVKM. CDR3 bases: TGTGCCAGCGATAGAATCGGGACAGGAGATCAGCCCCAGCATTTT. It encodes CASDRIGTGDQPQHF.

This clone showed up just once. This chain links TRBV5-1 with TRBJ2-7; perhaps TRBD1 as D (7 bases). Per germline, CDR1 SGHRS and CDR2 YFSETQ. This CDR3 has 15 amino acids. V was shortened by 4 bases and J by 5 bases, with 19 bases between the two germline ends. This CDR3 reads CASSPTGTPGNEQYF. CDR3 nucleotides: TGCGCCAGCAGCCCGACAGGGACTCCGGGGAACGAGCAGTACTTC. Full variable domain (rest looked up from reference TRBV5-1 and TRBJ2-7): KAGVTQTPRYLIKTRGQQVTLSCSPISGHRSVSWYQQTPGQGLQFLFEYFSETQRNKGNFPGRFSGRQFSNSRSEMNVSTLELGDSALYLCASSPTGTPGNEQYFGPGTRLTVT.

The chain employs TRBV3-1 (or the pseudogene TRBV3-2) and TRBJ2-3, with D unclear. Germline V gene data show CDR1 as LGHDT and CDR2 as YNNKEL (reference sequence). The CDR3 is made up of 15 amino acids. Trimming shortened V by 3 bases and J by 1 base, and 11 bases separated the two germline ends. The chain's CDR3 is CASSQRRRGTDTQYF. The CDR3 DNA reads as TGTGCCAGCAGCCAGCGACGCCGGGGCACAGATACGCAGTATTTT.

The chain is built from TRBV19 and TRBJ2-3; tentative D call: TRBD2 (6 bases). Germline CDR1 is LNHDA and CDR2 is SQIVND (reference sequence). The germline V and J ends were trimmed by 1 base and 0 bases, with 11 bases remaining between them. The CDR3 loop spans 16 amino acids. The DNA of the CDR3 is TGTGCCAGTAGTATAGGTTATAGCGGCAGCACAGATACGCAGTATTTT. Its translation: CASSIGYSGSTDTQYF.

The rearrangement joins TRBV12-3 or TRBV12-4 to TRBJ1-1; D is ambiguous. The CDR3 runs 11 residues. The ends were cut back, 7 bases at V and 2 bases at J, with 5 bases in the middle. The CDR3 DNA reads as TGTGCCAGCACAGGTAACACTGAAGCTTTCTTT. Amino acid sequence: CASTGNTEAFF.

Only a few counts were recorded for this clone. The rearrangement joins TRBV5-4 to TRBJ1-2; 8 bases align to TRBD1. Unmatched junction bases numbered 10, after V lost 4 bases and J lost 5 bases. CDR1 SGHNT and CDR2 YYREEE come from the germline V gene (reference sequence). The CDR3 sequence is 15 residues long. CDR3 bases: TGTGCCAGCAGCCGAAGTTCCGGGACAGGTTATGGCTACACCTTC. It translates to CASSRSSGTGYGYTF. Full variable domain (missing parts from reference TRBV5-4 and TRBJ1-2): ETGVTQSPTHLIKTRGQQVTLRCSSQSGHNTVSWYQQALGQGPQFIFQYYREEENGRGNFPPRFSGLQFPNYSSELNVNALELDDSALYLCASSRSSGTGYGYTFGSGTRLTVV.

The rearrangement uses TRBV5-1 and TRBJ1-1; no clear D gene. Germline CDR1 SGHRS, CDR2 YFSETQ. The CDR3 is 12 residues long. Trimming took 5 bases from V and 6 from J, leaving 11 bases between them. CDR3 protein: CASRTTSSEAFF. CDR3 bases: TGCGCCAGCAGAACCACTAGTTCTGAAGCTTTCTTT.

The chain joins TRBV7-2 to TRBJ2-2; 7 positions match TRBD2. CDR3 length equals 15 residues. V was pared by 1 base and J by 11 bases, with 10 bases of the junction left unmatched. In germline, CDR1 is SGHTA, CDR2 FQGNSA. The chain's CDR3 is CASSLEAAGLGELFF. The CDR3 DNA follows: TGTGCCAGCAGCTTAGAGGCAGCGGGATTGGGAGAGCTGTTTTTT. The complete variable domain, with remaining parts taken from reference TRBV7-2 and TRBJ2-2, reads GAGVSQSPSNKVTEKGKDVELRCDPISGHTALYWYRQSLGQGLEFLIYFQGNSAPDKSGLPSDRFSAERTGGSVSTLTIQRTQQEDSAVYLCASSLEAAGLGELFFGEGSRLTVL.

As concerns this clone: A single base separates this from a much larger clone, so it may be a read error. This chain uses TRBV5-4 with TRBJ1-1, with 8 bases that match TRBD1. This CDR3 comprises 15 residues. The J segment lost 1 base and the V segment lost 0 bases, leaving 2 bases of the junction unmatched. Looked up from germline, CDR1 is SGHNT and CDR2 is YYREEE (reference sequence). CDR3: CASSLGQGKNTEAFF. CDR3 nucleotide sequence: TGTGCCAGCAGCTTGGGACAGGGGAAGAACACTGAAGCTTTCTTT.

The sample holds a few counts of this clone. V is TRBV30 and J is TRBJ2-5; D may be TRBD2 (6 bases). The V end was cut by 5 bases, the J end by 2 bases, with 15 bases between. Germline CDR1 reads GTSNPN; CDR2 reads SVGIG (reference sequence). The CDR3 length is 14 residues. CDR3 sequence (DNA): TGTGCCTGGGGGATGAGGCGGGGTCAAGAGACCCAGTACTTC. This translates into CAWGMRRGQETQYF.

V is TRBV19 and J is TRBJ2-3, with 10 bases matching TRBD2. The V and J ends lost 9 bases and 2 bases, in that order; junction bases with no gene match: 5. Germline assignment: CDR1 LNHDA and CDR2 SQIVND (reference sequence). CDR3 length: 14 amino acids. This CDR3 is CASGTSVSTDTQYF. The CDR3 region has the DNA TGTGCCAGCGGGACTAGCGTATCCACAGATACGCAGTATTTT.

CDR3 nucleotides: TGTGCCAGCAGCACCGGGAGGAACACTGAAGCTTTCTTT. This gives the protein CASSTGRNTEAFF. The chain employs TRBV11-1 and TRBJ1-1; D uncertain. The CDR3 extends over 13 amino acids. Per the germline V gene, CDR1 is SGHAT and CDR2 is FQDESV (reference sequence). With 5 bases removed from V and 1 base from J, the gap between germline ends came to 8 bases. Complete variable domain (other parts from reference TRBV11-1 and TRBJ1-1): EAEVAQSPRYKITEKSQAVAFWCDPISGHATLYWYRQILGQGPELLVQFQDESVVDDSQLPKDRFSAERLKGVDSTLKIQPAELGDSAMYLCASSTGRNTEAFFGQGTRLTVV.

This chain connects TRBV4-1 to TRBJ1-1, with a tentative D call TRBD1 (5 bases). The CDR3 is 16 amino acids. V shed 4 bases and J shed 0 bases, with 15 bases lying between them. Germline V gene data show CDR1 as MGHRA and CDR2 as YSYEKL. The CDR3 bases are TGCGCCAGCAGCCGACAGCCAATATTCATGAACACTGAAGCTTTCTTT. Translated: CASSRQPIFMNTEAFF.

The chain uses TRBV7-9 and TRBJ2-7; 10 positions agree with TRBD1. V shed 0 bases, J shed 4 bases, and the junction held 0 bases outside the gene matches. The CDR3 spans 14 residues. Germline values: CDR1 SEHNR, CDR2 FQNEAQ (reference sequence). CDR3 in amino acids: CASSLAGQGYEQYF. In DNA, the CDR3 is TGTGCCAGCAGCTTAGCGGGACAGGGGTACGAGCAGTACTTC.

This clone was detected only a few times. The chain is built from TRBV2 and TRBJ1-1; 11 positions match TRBD1. CDR3 size: 13 residues. V lost 8 bases to trimming and J lost 6 bases; unmatched junction nucleotides: 5. Germline V gene data show CDR1 as SNHLY and CDR2 as FYNNEI. In DNA, the CDR3 is TGTGCCAGCTCCGGACAGGGGGCATCTGAAGCTTTCTTT. Residues: CASSGQGASEAFF.

The chain recombines TRBV7-9 with TRBJ1-2; D unresolved. The CDR3 is 12 amino acids. Germline V gives CDR1 SEHNR, CDR2 FQNEAQ (reference sequence). Between the trimmed V and J ends, which lost 4 bases and 0 bases, there was a span of 3 bases. The CDR3 DNA is TGTGCCAGCAGCTCCACTAACTATGGCTACACCTTC. It translates to CASSSTNYGYTF.

This clone was counted once. The chain recombines TRBV5-4 with TRBJ2-4, with D possibly being TRBD2 (5 bases). Trimming shortened V by 3 bases and J by 8 bases, and 15 bases separated the two germline ends. Germline assignment: CDR1 SGHNT and CDR2 YYREEE (reference sequence). The CDR3 is made up of 14 amino acids. CDR3 residues: CASSSNKDGDIQYF. In DNA form, the CDR3 reads TGTGCCAGCAGCTCGAACAAGGACGGGGACATTCAGTACTTC.

The CDR3 spells CSAPLPPLQYF. The CDR3 DNA reads as TGCAGTGCCCCCCTCCCCCCCCTGCAGTATTTT. The gene calls are TRBV20-1 and TRBJ2-3; unclear D gene. Germline V gene lookup returns CDR1 DFQATT and CDR2 SNEGSKA (reference sequence). This CDR3 has 11 residues. Trimming took off 6 bases at V and 11 bases at J, with 15 bases between the two ends.

This chain joins TRBV28 and TRBJ2-7; D possibly corresponds to TRBD1 (6 bases). The CDR3 loop spans 14 amino acids. Deletions cut 6 bases from V and 2 bases from J, with 14 bases between. Per germline, CDR1 MDHEN and CDR2 SYDVKM. The CDR3 sequence is CASRAYTGPYEQYF. DNA for the CDR3: TGTGCCAGCAGGGCATACACAGGGCCCTACGAGCAGTACTTC.

V gene TRBV9 combines with J gene TRBJ2-7; D is unresolved. CDR3 length equals 15 residues. V was trimmed by 4 bases and J by 4 bases, leaving 18 bases between them. Germline lookup yields CDR1 SGDLS and CDR2 YYNGEE. The CDR3 sequence: CASSSRGISSYEQYF. The CDR3 nucleotides read TGTGCCAGCAGCTCCCGAGGCATTTCGAGTTACGAGCAGTACTTC.

This chain joins TRBV14 and TRBJ1-2; tentative D call: TRBD1 (6 bases). The V and J ends lost 4 bases and 0 bases respectively, with 12 bases between them. This CDR3 comprises 15 residues. Per the germline V gene, CDR1 is SGHDN and CDR2 is FVKESK. CDR3 in amino acids: CASSPFRTANYGYTF. In DNA, the CDR3 is TGTGCCAGCAGCCCGTTCCGGACAGCTAACTATGGCTACACCTTC.

This sequence joins TRBV9 and TRBJ2-7; D may be TRBD2 (6 bases). CDR3 length: 13 residues. V lost 2 bases to trimming and J lost 6 bases, with 12 bases between them. Germline loops: CDR1 SGDLS, CDR2 YYNGEE. The CDR3 nucleotides are TGTGCCAGCAGCGTGACCGGTAGCGGCGAGCAGTACTTC. Its translation: CASSVTGSGEQYF.

The rearrangement uses TRBV6-5 and TRBJ2-7; the D gene is possibly TRBD1 (5 bases). CDR3 length equals 13 residues. With 8 bases removed from V and 6 bases from J, the gap between germline ends came to 17 bases. CDR1 is MNHEY, CDR2 SVGAGI, per germline. The CDR3: CASGQGFPGEQYF. The CDR3 nucleotides are TGTGCCAGCGGGCAGGGATTTCCGGGCGAGCAGTACTTC.

This clone has only a few counts. The J gene is TRBJ2-2, the V gene TRBV9, with TRBD2 matching over 9 bases. The ends lost 4 bases at V and 3 bases at J; junction bases unmatched: 10. Germline loops: CDR1 SGDLS, CDR2 YYNGEE. The CDR3 extends over 17 amino acids. The CDR3 spells CASSHSVTSGDTGELFF. The CDR3 nucleotides are TGTGCCAGCAGCCATTCAGTGACTAGCGGTGACACCGGGGAGCTGTTTTTT.

CDR3 coding DNA: TGCGCCAGCAGCTTTGGGCTAGCGGGGGGTACCTCCAAGGACGAGCAGTACTTC. This codes for CASSFGLAGGTSKDEQYF. V usage is TRBV5-1 and J usage is TRBJ2-7; TRBD2 matches 11 bases. This CDR3 has 18 amino acids. Unmatched junction bases numbered 15, after V lost 2 bases and J lost 5 bases. Germline V gene sequence: CDR1 SGHRS, CDR2 YFSETQ.

The chain combines TRBV30 with TRBJ1-1, with 8 bases matching TRBD1. The CDR3 runs to 13 residues. Per germline, CDR1 GTSNPN and CDR2 SVGIG (reference sequence). The V gene end was trimmed by 2 bases and the J gene end by 4 bases; junction bases not matched to a gene: 3. CDR3 loop: CAWSYDRGTEAFF. CDR3 DNA sequence: TGTGCCTGGAGTTACGACAGGGGCACTGAAGCTTTCTTT. Full variable domain (remainder filled in from reference TRBV30 and TRBJ1-1): SQTIHQWPATLVQPVGSPLSLECTVEGTSNPNLYWYRQAAGRGLQLLFYSVGIGQISSEVPQNLSASRPQDRQFILSSKKLLLSDSGFYLCAWSYDRGTEAFFGQGTRLTVV.

This chain uses TRBV10-3 with TRBJ2-2; 8 bases match TRBD2. Trimming cost V 10 bases and J 2 bases; bases outside gene matches: 6. This CDR3 comprises 14 residues. CDR1 ENHRY and CDR2 SYGVKD come from the germline V gene. In DNA, the CDR3 is TGTGCCACCAAGACTAGCGCCAACACCGGGGAGCTGTTTTTT. Its translation: CATKTSANTGELFF.